The sequence of this TCR beta chain was determined in a study of technical replicates of blood from several donors. Data came from immunoSEQ multiplex PCR; TCRdb stores just in-frame clones and leaves some out. The sample records approximately 78,000 clones, just under 97% being singletons. This clonotype originated in a human donor in good health. The sample was T cells isolated from PBMCs.

CDR3 nucleotide sequence: TGTGCCAGCAGCTTCAACAGGGGACAAACTGGAAACACCATATATTTT. Encoded protein: CASSFNRGQTGNTIYF. The rearrangement joins TRBV7-2 to TRBJ1-3; TRBD1 matches 7 bases. This CDR3 is built from 16 residues. Germline trimming cut 3 bases from V and 2 bases from J; bases unmatched to any gene: 7. CDR1 is SGHTA and CDR2 is FQGNSA in the germline V gene.